The clone carrying this T cell receptor (beta chain) appeared a few times. J was trimmed by 2 bases and V by 4 bases; bases with no gene match: 15. The CDR3 is 19 amino acids. Germline values: CDR1 SGHAT, CDR2 FQNNGV. The data were obtained in a study of blood T cells in healthy people across ages. Isolation recovered at least 6.5 million PBMCs from every sample. The extraction recovered at least 6 micrograms of total RNA per sample. For the second PCR, which ran for 7 to 11 cycles, a sample-barcoded 5' primer and a J-beta primer mix were used. Each cDNA molecule, via a template-switch adaptor with 12 random nucleotides, was tagged. From the 5' RACE reads, TCRdb called clonotypes with MiXCR, one entry per CDR3 protein. The sample has 1,500,000 or so distinct CDR3 sequences; 55% to 75% are singletons.

Specimen: blood. This chain links TRBV11-2 with TRBJ2-3; 10 bases fit TRBD2. The TCR sequence derives from a young man in good health. As DNA, the CDR3 is TGTGCCAGCAGCTCCCCGGCGGGGCTACTAGCGGGGATCACAGATACGCAGTATTTT. This encodes CASSSPAGLLAGITDTQYF.